What follows are 20 T cell receptor beta chains derived from one specimen sequenced in a study of blood T cell repertoires in COVID-19. TCRdb's table, derived via immunoSEQ multiplex PCR, lists solely in-frame clones and lacks some. The sample has about 220,000 clones; approximately 80% are singletons. What was sequenced was peripheral blood. Source of these receptors: a man aged 50-60 years with active or convalescent COVID-19.

CDR3 bases: TGTGCCAGCAGCAAACTTAGCAATCAGCCCCAGCATTTT. Protein sequence: CASSKLSNQPQHF. The chain carries TRBV5-6 and TRBJ1-5; no definite D call. The CDR3 covers 13 residues. Trimming left V 4 bases short and J 0 bases short, with 5 bases between. Germline V gene lookup returns CDR1 SGHDT and CDR2 YYEEEE.

This clone was seen a few times. The rearrangement links TRBV6-6 to TRBJ2-1; 8 nucleotides align to TRBD2. This CDR3 is 15 amino acids long. CDR1 MNHNY and CDR2 SVGAGI come from the germline V gene (reference sequence). Trimming at V came to 5 bases and at J to 5 bases, leaving 8 bases not matched to a gene. The CDR3 DNA is TGTGCCAGCAGTCGCCAGAGCGGGAGTAACAATGAGCAGTTCTTC. Translation: CASSRQSGSNNEQFF.

In its sample, this clone was seen once. V usage is TRBV27 and J usage is TRBJ2-1, with a tentative D call TRBD1 (6 bases). V dropped 2 bases and J dropped 9 bases, with 23 bases sitting between them. This CDR3 is built from 17 residues. CDR1 and CDR2 (germline): MNHEY, SMNVEV (reference sequence). The CDR3: CASSLRPWGQYPGEQFF. In DNA form, the CDR3 reads TGTGCCAGCAGTTTAAGGCCGTGGGGACAATACCCGGGTGAGCAGTTCTTC.

In its sample, this clone was seen once. This chain links TRBV4-2 with TRBJ1-4; no clear D. This CDR3 is built from 16 residues. Trimming cost V 3 bases and J 5 bases, with 16 bases left between them. Germline lookup yields CDR1 LGHNA and CDR2 YNFKEQ. CDR3 DNA sequence: TGTGCCAGCAGCCAGGCTCAGGCGGAGGGAAATGAAAAACTGTTTTTT. Translation: CASSQAQAEGNEKLFF.

The chain has TRBV5-1 and TRBJ2-7, with 8 bases lining up with TRBD1. Trimming took 4 bases from V and 6 from J; bases not matched to a gene: 12. The CDR3 runs 15 residues. The germline gives CDR1 SGHRS, CDR2 YFSETQ. The CDR3 reads CASSPRPTGEREQYF. The CDR3 region has the DNA TGCGCCAGCAGCCCAAGACCGACAGGGGAACGCGAGCAGTACTTC.

The V and J genes are TRBV7-8 and TRBJ1-3, with 9 bases aligning to TRBD1. CDR1 and CDR2 from the germline V gene are SGHVS and FQNEAQ. The CDR3 contains 15 residues. The junction had 6 bases not matched to a gene; V was cut back by 5 bases and J by 4 bases. CDR3 in amino acids: CASSHWTGEGNTIYF. As DNA, the CDR3 is TGTGCCAGCAGCCACTGGACAGGGGAAGGAAACACCATATATTTT.

The chain combines TRBV5-1 with TRBJ2-7, with TRBD1 as a possible D gene (5 bases). Germline CDR1 reads SGHRS; CDR2 reads YFSETQ. This CDR3 spans 14 amino acids. Trimming took off 0 bases at V and 3 bases at J, with 10 bases between the two ends. This CDR3 is CASSLGPGYYEQYF. CDR3 bases: TGCGCCAGCAGCTTGGGTCCAGGGTACTACGAGCAGTACTTC.

The V gene is TRBV7-2, the J gene TRBJ2-5; tentative D call: TRBD2 (5 bases). Looked up from germline, CDR1 is SGHTA and CDR2 is FQGNSA. The ends were cut back, 4 bases at V and 5 bases at J, with 17 bases in the middle. CDR3 length equals 15 residues. CDR3 in DNA: TGTGCCAGCAGCTCGACATGGGTGAGAGGGGAGACCCAGTACTTC. Translating gives CASSSTWVRGETQYF.

The rearrangement joins TRBV2 to TRBJ2-1, with 14 nucleotides matching TRBD2. The CDR3 is 18 residues long. CDR1 and CDR2 from the germline V gene are SNHLY and FYNNEI. V was pared by 7 bases and J by 4 bases, with 12 bases of the junction left unmatched. The CDR3 protein is CASNGGLAGEGRYNEQFF. Here the CDR3 DNA reads TGTGCCAGCAACGGGGGACTAGCGGGAGAGGGGCGGTACAATGAGCAGTTCTTC.

The chain is built from TRBV7-9 and TRBJ2-5; the match to TRBD2 covers 9 bases. After removal of 2 bases from V and 4 bases from J, the junction contained 5 bases not matched to a gene. This CDR3 has 15 amino acids. Germline V gene data show CDR1 as SEHNR and CDR2 as FQNEAQ (reference sequence). The CDR3 DNA sequence: TGTGCCAGCAGCTTAAGGCGGGGGGGCCTAGAGACCCAGTACTTC. Translation gives CASSLRRGGLETQYF.

This chain links TRBV5-1 with TRBJ1-2, with unresolved D. Trimming removed 3 bases from V and 0 bases from J, with 6 bases in between. The CDR3 has 13 amino acids. Germline loops: CDR1 SGHRS, CDR2 YFSETQ. The CDR3 spells CASSSTANYGYTF. The CDR3 nucleotides read TGCGCCAGCAGCTCCACAGCTAACTATGGCTACACCTTC.

CDR3 sequence: CASSEAGGGEARTQYF. The CDR3 DNA reads as TGTGCCAGCAGTGAAGCGGGAGGGGGTGAAGCGAGGACCCAGTACTTC. V gene TRBV6-1 combines with J gene TRBJ2-5, with D possibly matching TRBD2 (7 bases). This CDR3 has 16 residues. Germline CDR1 is MNHNS and CDR2 is SASEGT. V lost 0 bases and J lost 7, with 18 bases in between.

The V call is TRBV5-1, the J call TRBJ2-1, with 10 bases aligning to TRBD2. The CDR3 has 15 residues. Germline V lookup: CDR1 SGHRS, CDR2 YFSETQ. The J segment lost 5 bases and the V segment lost 2 bases, leaving 4 bases of the junction unmatched. The CDR3 is CASSLAGGGHNEQFF. DNA of the CDR3: TGCGCCAGCAGCTTAGCGGGAGGGGGCCACAATGAGCAGTTCTTC.

The V call is TRBV19, the J call TRBJ1-6; 9 positions agree with TRBD1. The CDR3 is 13 residues long. The junction had 1 base not matched to a gene; V was cut back by 8 bases and J by 5 bases. Germline V gene sequence: CDR1 LNHDA, CDR2 SQIVND (reference sequence). The CDR3 DNA follows: TGTGCCAGTGGACAGGGGAATAATTCACCCCTCCACTTT. This codes for CASGQGNNSPLHF.

The chain has TRBV7-9 and TRBJ2-5, with D tentatively TRBD2 (5 bases). The CDR3 contains 14 residues. Germline V gene lookup returns CDR1 SEHNR and CDR2 FQNEAQ (reference sequence). The V end lost 1 base, the J end lost 2 bases, and 8 bases lay between the germline ends. The CDR3 is CASSLGRTQETQYF. The CDR3 nucleotides are TGTGCCAGCAGCTTAGGGCGGACTCAAGAGACCCAGTACTTC.

This sequence joins TRBV28 and TRBJ2-3; TRBD1 agrees at 10 bases. Germline V lookup: CDR1 MDHEN, CDR2 SYDVKM. J lost 4 bases, V lost 6 bases, and 7 bases had no gene match. The CDR3 consists of 15 residues. In nucleotides, the CDR3 is TGTGCCAGCAGGGGACAGGGGTGGGTCGCAGATACGCAGTATTTT. Translating gives CASRGQGWVADTQYF.

This clone was counted a single time. This sequence joins TRBV6-6 and TRBJ2-4; the match to TRBD2 covers 7 bases. Germline CDR1 reads MNHNY; CDR2 reads SVGAGI (reference sequence). The CDR3 is 15 residues long. J lost 6 bases, V lost 6 bases, and 11 bases had no gene match. CDR3 sequence (DNA): TGTGCCAGCAGAGGCGTTGGGGCGGGAGTAAACATTCAGTACTTC. Protein sequence: CASRGVGAGVNIQYF.

The V call is TRBV6-6, the J call TRBJ1-4; no firm D call. There are 14 residues in the CDR3. Deletions cut 7 bases from V and 4 bases from J, with 13 bases between. Germline CDR1 is MNHNY and CDR2 is SVGAGI (reference sequence). The CDR3 loop reads CASKGGTVNEKLFF. The CDR3 DNA sequence: TGTGCCAGCAAAGGAGGTACAGTTAATGAAAAACTGTTTTTT.

The gene calls are TRBV6-5 and TRBJ1-6; TRBD1 matches 8 bases. Unmatched junction bases numbered 2, after V lost 6 bases and J lost 7 bases. Germline V gives CDR1 MNHEY, CDR2 SVGAGI. The CDR3 runs 13 residues. The CDR3 region has the DNA TGTGCCAGCAGAAGACAGGGGAATTCACCCCTCCACTTT. It specifies CASRRQGNSPLHF.

The J gene is TRBJ2-5, the V gene TRBV7-2, with a tentative D call TRBD2 (7 bases). V lost 3 bases and J lost 4, with 21 bases in between. This CDR3 has 17 residues. Germline V lookup: CDR1 SGHTA, CDR2 FQGNSA. The CDR3 is CASSLDGAGAMGETQYF. DNA for the CDR3: TGTGCCAGCAGCTTGGATGGGGCGGGGGCCATGGGAGAGACCCAGTACTTC.